The rows below give T cell receptor beta chains drawn from one sample of a study of cytomegalovirus exposure and HLA in healthy donors. TCRdb keeps only in-frame clones here, not all; method: immunoSEQ multiplex PCR. Found here are 68,000 or so clones, approximately 91% of them singletons; the top ten hold 3% to 3.5%. Input material: PBMCs. These receptors came from a young man in good health and CMV-seronegative. Each CDR3 is given with its conserved first and last residue. The order of the fields is V gene, J gene, D gene, clone size, CDR3 protein, CDR3 DNA. The D gene is left open where the match is weak. Clone sizes are given selectively: once, few, many, or a class where the clone is expanded.

>TRBV28|TRBJ1-2|TRBD1|medium-sized
CASLKGAPDYGYTF
TGTGCCAGCTTGAAGGGGGCGCCTGACTATGGCTACACCTTC
>TRBV9|TRBJ2-1|TRBD2|once
CASSPAVWRGNYNEQFF
TGTGCCAGCAGCCCTGCCGTGTGGCGGGGGAACTACAATGAGCAGTTCTTC
>TRBV6-5|TRBJ1-3|-|-
CASSYSPTFAGNTIYF
TGTGCCAGCAGTTACTCCCCTACGTTCGCTGGAAACACCATATATTTT
>TRBV4-2|TRBJ2-5|TRBD2|-
CASSQTTSGSGNQKTQYF
TGTGCCAGCAGCCAGACAACCTCTGGCAGCGGGAATCAAAAGACCCAGTACTTC
>TRBV7-2|TRBJ2-5|-|-
CASSVWGRETQYF
TGTGCCAGCAGCGTGTGGGGGAGGGAGACCCAGTACTTC
>TRBV6-1|TRBJ2-1|TRBD2|-
CASNGGSYNEQFF
TGTGCCAGCAACGGCGGGAGCTACAATGAGCAGTTCTTC
>TRBV7-8|TRBJ2-3|-|-
CASSLVGPSTDTQYF
TGTGCCAGCAGCTTAGTGGGCCCGAGCACAGATACGCAGTATTTT
>TRBV23-1|TRBJ1-1|TRBD1|-
CASPSDRTGEDEAFF
TGCGCCAGTCCATCAGACCGGACAGGGGAGGATGAAGCTTTCTTT
>TRBV7-8|TRBJ1-3|-|-
CASSLGLAGNTIYF
TGTGCCAGCAGCTTAGGACTAGCTGGAAACACCATATATTTT
>TRBV9|TRBJ2-1|-|once
CASSVAGRGYNEQFF
TGTGCCAGCAGCGTAGCAGGCAGGGGTTACAATGAGCAGTTCTTC
>TRBV7-8|TRBJ2-5|TRBD2|-
CASTPRGSLRGGETQYF
TGTGCCAGCACCCCCCGAGGTTCGTTGAGGGGAGGGGAGACCCAGTACTTC
>TRBV11-1|TRBJ2-7|TRBD1|-
CASSLGGTGGREQYF
TGTGCCAGCAGCTTAGGTGGGACAGGAGGTCGGGAGCAGTACTTC
>TRBV19|TRBJ1-2|TRBD1|once
CASSIGGGLGYGYTF
TGTGCCAGTAGTATTGGAGGGGGCTTGGGCTATGGCTACACCTTC
>TRBV19|TRBJ2-1|TRBD2|-
CASSIGSGTSGNNEQFF
TGTGCCAGTAGTATAGGATCCGGGACTAGCGGAAACAATGAGCAGTTCTTC
>TRBV6-5|TRBJ2-5|TRBD1|-
CASSLERGLQETQYF
TGTGCCAGCAGCCTAGAAAGGGGGCTTCAAGAGACCCAGTACTTC